One and the same sample provided the 17 T cell receptor beta chains below, sequenced in a study of blood T cell repertoires in COVID-19. Measured with immunoSEQ multiplex PCR; TCRdb has only the in-frame clones, and not every one. The sample includes 350,000 to 450,000 clones, nearly 90% of them seen just once. Sequenced material: PBMCs or T cells enriched from blood (not recorded which). Receptors were obtained from a woman aged 18-35 years who had been exposed to COVID-19.

In this sample, this clone turned up a few times. The rearrangement uses TRBV5-1 and TRBJ2-1; 8 positions agree with TRBD2. V trimming: 5 bases; J trimming: 6 bases; junction bases outside the gene matches: 1. Germline V CDR1 and CDR2: SGHRS, YFSETQ. The length of the CDR3 is 12 residues. The CDR3 sequence is CASSLAGNEQFF. CDR3 coding DNA: TGCGCCAGCAGTCTAGCGGGCAATGAGCAGTTCTTC. The complete variable domain, with remaining parts taken from reference TRBV5-1 and TRBJ2-1, reads KAGVTQTPRYLIKTRGQQVTLSCSPISGHRSVSWYQQTPGQGLQFLFEYFSETQRNKGNFPGRFSGRQFSNSRSEMNVSTLELGDSALYLCASSLAGNEQFFGPGTRLTVL.

The genes are TRBV5-4 and TRBJ1-2; weak D call: TRBD1 (6 bases). Per the germline V gene, CDR1 is SGHNT and CDR2 is YYREEE (reference sequence). The CDR3 extends over 13 amino acids. V gave up 5 bases and J gave up 2 bases, with 10 bases separating them. The CDR3 nucleotides are TGTGCCAGCAGGCCGGACAGCAACTATGGCTACACCTTC. Translated: CASRPDSNYGYTF.

The chain uses TRBV28 and TRBJ1-2; D perhaps matches TRBD1 (6 bases). Germline assignment: CDR1 MDHEN and CDR2 SYDVKM. CDR3 size: 16 residues. V lost 2 bases and J 4 bases, leaving 17 bases between the germline ends. CDR3: CASSLEGTRRVYGYTF. The CDR3 nucleotides are TGTGCCAGCAGTTTAGAGGGGACACGCCGAGTCTATGGCTACACCTTC.

In its sample, this clone was seen once. DNA for the CDR3: TGTGCCAGCTCACCACCTGTCTGGGGGCCCAATGGCTACACCTTC. Its protein product is CASSPPVWGPNGYTF. This rearrangement joins TRBV18 to TRBJ1-2; tentative D call: TRBD1 (6 bases). This CDR3 region has 15 residues. The germline gives CDR1 KGHSH, CDR2 LQKENI. Between the trimmed V and J ends, which lost 0 bases and 6 bases, there was a span of 14 bases.

V gene TRBV5-4 combines with J gene TRBJ1-1; possible D gene TRBD1, 6 bases. Germline-derived CDR1 and CDR2 are SGHNT and YYREEE (reference sequence). This CDR3 has 14 residues. Trimming took off 4 bases at V and 1 base at J, with 11 bases between the two ends. Here the CDR3 reads CASSGGGKNTEAFF. Written as DNA, the CDR3 is TGTGCCAGCAGCGGGGGCGGAAAGAACACTGAAGCTTTCTTT.

This chain connects TRBV27 to TRBJ2-1; TRBD2 agrees at 8 bases. Trimming removed 5 bases from V and 4 bases from J; junction bases left unmatched: 10. The CDR3 covers 16 residues. Per germline, CDR1 MNHEY and CDR2 SMNVEV (reference sequence). Here the CDR3 DNA reads TGTGCCAGCAGTCCATGGGGCGGGAGGTCATACAATGAGCAGTTCTTC. It encodes CASSPWGGRSYNEQFF.

This rearrangement joins TRBV5-6 to TRBJ2-7; D possibly corresponds to TRBD2 (6 bases). V was cut by 4 bases and J by 9 bases, with 23 bases left in between. This CDR3 has 15 amino acids. Germline assignment: CDR1 SGHDT and CDR2 YYEEEE. The CDR3 nucleotides are TGTGCCAGCAGCCTGGGACTCTCTGCGATTGGCGGGCAGTACTTC. Protein sequence: CASSLGLSAIGGQYF.

The chain is built from TRBV14 and TRBJ2-3; TRBD1 aligns across 7 bases. This CDR3 spans 15 amino acids. In germline, CDR1 is SGHDN, CDR2 FVKESK. The J segment lost 8 bases and the V segment lost 4 bases, leaving 12 bases of the junction unmatched. Written as DNA, the CDR3 is TGTGCCAGCAGCCCTATGGACAGGTTGATCGGTACGCAGTATTTT. Translation gives CASSPMDRLIGTQYF. Supplemented by reference TRBV14 and TRBJ2-3, the full variable domain reads EAGVTQFPSHSVIEKGQTVTLRCDPISGHDNLYWYRRVMGKEIKFLLHFVKESKQDESGMPNNRFLAERTGGTYSTLKVQPAELEDSGVYFCASSPMDRLIGTQYFGPGTRLTVL.

The V and J genes are TRBV9 and TRBJ1-4; 8 nucleotides agree with TRBD1. Germline CDR1 SGDLS, CDR2 YYNGEE. Trimming cost V 4 bases and J 0 bases; bases outside gene matches: 5. This CDR3 is 16 amino acids long. CDR3: CASSFGQGTTNEKLFF. The DNA of the CDR3 is TGTGCCAGCAGCTTCGGACAGGGAACAACTAATGAAAAACTGTTTTTT.

As to this clone: Distinct nucleotide sequences in the sample also encode this CDR3. V and J are TRBV18 and TRBJ2-7; 9 bases map to TRBD1. CDR1 and CDR2 from the germline V gene are KGHSH and LQKENI. V shed 3 bases, J shed 3 bases, and the junction held 3 bases outside the gene matches. This CDR3 is 14 amino acids long. The CDR3 nucleotides read TGTGCCAGCTCACCTGGACAGGGGAGCTACGAGCAGTACTTC. Translation gives CASSPGQGSYEQYF. Full variable domain (missing parts from reference TRBV18 and TRBJ2-7): NAGVMQNPRHLVRRRGQEARLRCSPMKGHSHVYWYRQLPEEGLKFMVYLQKENIIDESGMPKERFSAEFPKEGPSILRIQQVVRGDSAAYFCASSPGQGSYEQYFGPGTRLTVT.

This chain links TRBV7-8 with TRBJ1-1; 9 bases are a match to TRBD1. This CDR3 spans 14 amino acids. CDR1 is SGHVS, CDR2 FQNEAQ, per germline. J lost 5 bases, V lost 2 bases, and 3 bases had no gene match. The CDR3 region is CASSLTGQGTEAFF. The CDR3 DNA reads TGTGCCAGCAGCTTAACGGGACAGGGTACTGAAGCTTTCTTT.

The chain recombines TRBV9 with TRBJ1-2, with 9 bases aligning to TRBD1. J lost 8 bases, V lost 4 bases, and 12 bases had no gene match. This CDR3 spans 15 amino acids. Germline values: CDR1 SGDLS, CDR2 YYNGEE. The CDR3 sequence: CASSTGDRVGYGYTF. CDR3 nucleotide sequence: TGTGCCAGCAGCACGGGGGACAGGGTAGGATACGGCTACACCTTC. The whole variable domain, remainder taken from reference TRBV9 and TRBJ1-2, is DSGVTQTPKHLITATGQRVTLRCSPRSGDLSVYWYQQSLDQGLQFLIQYYNGEERAKGNILERFSAQQFPDLHSELNLSSLELGDSALYFCASSTGDRVGYGYTFGSGTRLTVV.

The chain recombines TRBV9 with TRBJ2-1, with D possibly being TRBD2 (5 bases). Trimming pared 0 bases from V and 0 bases from J, leaving 13 bases between. There are 17 residues in the CDR3. From germline, CDR1 is SGDLS and CDR2 YYNGEE. CDR3 nucleotides: TGTGCCAGCAGCGTAGTCCCCCTTGGGAGCTCCTACAATGAGCAGTTCTTC. Protein: CASSVVPLGSSYNEQFF.

This chain uses TRBV6-5 with TRBJ1-1; possible D gene TRBD1, 5 bases. The germline V and J ends were trimmed by 2 bases and 4 bases, with 14 bases remaining between them. The germline CDR1 and CDR2 sequences are MNHEY and SVGAGI. The CDR3 totals 15 residues. CDR3 residues: CASSYIREKSTEAFF. CDR3 nucleotide sequence: TGTGCCAGCAGTTACATCAGGGAAAAATCCACTGAAGCTTTCTTT.

This clone was observed a single time. This rearrangement joins TRBV4-3 to TRBJ1-5; no clear D gene. The CDR3 has 18 amino acids. Per germline, CDR1 LGHNA and CDR2 YSLEER. Trimming left V 1 base short and J 3 bases short, with 19 bases between. As DNA, the CDR3 is TGCGCCAGCAGCCAAGCCCACGACGGGAACCTTCTCAATCAGCCCCAGCATTTT. This sequence encodes CASSQAHDGNLLNQPQHF.

J is TRBJ2-2 and V is TRBV6-5; D is unresolved. This CDR3 has 15 amino acids. From germline, CDR1 is MNHEY and CDR2 SVGAGI. Trimming removed 2 bases from V and 1 base from J, with 8 bases in between. The chain's CDR3 is CASSYMFLNTGELFF. In DNA form, the CDR3 reads TGTGCCAGCAGTTACATGTTCCTGAACACCGGGGAGCTGTTTTTT.

This clone came up a few times. V and J are TRBV27 and TRBJ2-7; 7 nucleotides match TRBD2. The CDR3 is made up of 13 amino acids. V gave up 7 bases and J gave up 3 bases; unmatched junction bases: 6. Germline-derived CDR1 and CDR2 are MNHEY and SMNVEV (reference sequence). The CDR3 DNA reads TGTGCCAGCATGTCCGCGGGAGACTACGAGCAGTACTTC. Encoded protein: CASMSAGDYEQYF.